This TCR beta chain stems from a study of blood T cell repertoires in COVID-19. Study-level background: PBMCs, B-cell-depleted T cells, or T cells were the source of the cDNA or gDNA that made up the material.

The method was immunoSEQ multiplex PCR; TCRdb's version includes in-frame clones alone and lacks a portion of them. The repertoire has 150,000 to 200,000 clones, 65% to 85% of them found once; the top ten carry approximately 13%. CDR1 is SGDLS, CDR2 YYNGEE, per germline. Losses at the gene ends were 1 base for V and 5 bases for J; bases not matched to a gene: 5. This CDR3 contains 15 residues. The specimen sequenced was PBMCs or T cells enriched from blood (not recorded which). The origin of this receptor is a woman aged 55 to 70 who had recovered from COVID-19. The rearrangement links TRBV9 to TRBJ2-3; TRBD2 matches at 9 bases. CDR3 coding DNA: TGTGCCAGCAGCGTAATAGCGGGGGTTGGAGATACGCAGTATTTT. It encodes CASSVIAGVGDTQYF.